This T cell receptor beta chain was recovered during a study of STAT5B mutations in CD4+ large granular lymphocyte leukemia. Study details: Among healthy controls, a particular HLA allele went with more CDR3 'QG' motifs.

Sequenced by immunoSEQ multiplex PCR; TCRdb stores in-frame clones only, minus some. The sample shows roughly 48,000 clones, around 70% of them seen only once. Study-level results: Top patient clones used TRBV06 genes more often: 8/27 versus 2/35 in controls.

The CDR3 totals 19 residues. Germline V gene sequence: CDR1 MNHEY, CDR2 SMNVEV (reference sequence). V gave up 0 bases and J gave up 0 bases; unmatched junction bases: 8. A word on this clone: What it binds is not known.

Sequences were obtained from CD4+ T cells from blood buffy coats. The receptor was derived from a human donor in good health. The chain couples TRBV27 to TRBJ2-3, with 11 nucleotides matching TRBD1. The CDR3 DNA is TGTGCCAGCAGTTTATCCCCTACCGGGACAGGGGGGAGCACAGATACGCAGTATTTT. It specifies CASSLSPTGTGGSTDTQYF.